This T cell receptor (beta chain) was identified during a study of cytomegalovirus exposure and HLA in healthy donors. Findings of the study overall: After further analysis at a later stage, 16,951 TCR beta sequences were associated with HLA alleles at 0.05 false discovery rate.

The ends were cut back, 2 bases at V and 5 bases at J, with 12 bases in the middle. CDR3 length equals 14 residues. Germline loops: CDR1 MDHEN, CDR2 SYDVKM. Points on this clone: As yet, its antigen is unknown.

The PCR made use of 60 Vbeta and 13 Jbeta primers. Some clones are missing from TCRdb's copy, which holds only in-frame ones; the method was immunoSEQ multiplex PCR. The sample includes about 210,000 clones, about four fifths of them seen just once. Those who donated were healthy bone marrow donors. Sequencing was done on a sample of PBMCs. This clonotype was obtained from a male donor in good health and CMV-seropositive. V gene TRBV28 combines with J gene TRBJ1-2; possible D gene TRBD1, 5 bases. This CDR3 reads CASSLRPGLYGYTF. The CDR3 bases are TGTGCCAGCAGTTTACGGCCAGGGCTATATGGCTACACCTTC.